This T cell receptor (beta chain) comes out of a study of shared clonotypes between healthy human individuals. Germline lookup yields CDR1 SEHNR and CDR2 FQNEAQ (reference sequence). The ends were cut back, 8 bases at V and 6 bases at J, with 10 bases in the middle. The CDR3 runs 12 residues. Repertoires were generated with immunoSEQ multiplex PCR, while TCRdb's copy carries only in-frame clones and drops some. The sample comprises millions of clones, 85% to 95% of which are singletons, and 0.39% rests with the top ten. The specimen sequenced was naive CD4+ T cells from PBMCs. Subset defined: CD45RA+ positively selected. The receptor comes from a man between 18 and 35 years old in good health. Some clones in this sample may be carry-over from other donors' samples. The rearrangement links TRBV7-9 to TRBJ2-2; D gene uncertain. Written as DNA, the CDR3 is TGTGCCAGCGGGCAAATTTCCGGGGAGCTGTTTTTT. This sequence encodes CASGQISGELFF.